The entry below gives a single T cell receptor (beta chain) sequence along with its context. Its antigen is not known. This entry is derived from a study of blood T cells in healthy people across ages. Overall study context: Per two T cells, template switching captured roughly one barcoded beta molecule. General study findings and limits: Diversity estimates drawn from one million T cells were deemed underestimates.

Alongside a J-beta primer mix, a sample-barcoded 5' primer served in a second PCR lasting about 7 to 12 cycles. TCRdb called the 5' RACE reads again in MiXCR, with one record for every CDR3 protein. This sample carries hundreds of thousands of distinct CDR3 sequences, 22% of them seen once, and the ten largest clones take around 22%. Germline CDR1 reads SGHNT; CDR2 reads YENEEA. Trimming left V 0 bases short and J 0 bases short, with 17 bases between. CDR3 size: 18 residues. The chain uses TRBV11-3 and TRBJ1-2; tentative D call: TRBD1 (5 bases). The sample was blood. The TCR was taken from a man between 65 and 85 years old in good health. CDR3 nucleotides: TGTGCCAGCAGCTTAGAAAGGGGACCTTCGCTTCCTAACTATGGCTACACCTTC. Protein product: CASSLERGPSLPNYGYTF.